The 30 T cell receptor beta chains in this list originate from one sample, sequenced in a study of blood T cell repertoires in COVID-19. Clones were read by immunoSEQ multiplex PCR, and TCRdb kept only the in-frame ones, dropping some. The sample includes roughly 370,000 clones, about 86% of them seen just once. Material: PBMCs or T cells enriched from blood (not recorded which). These receptors came from a woman aged 50 to 60 who had recovered from COVID-19.

The rearrangement links TRBV28 to TRBJ2-5, with D perhaps TRBD1 (5 bases). This CDR3 region has 14 residues. Germline CDR1 reads MDHEN; CDR2 reads SYDVKM. Trimming cost V 3 bases and J 4 bases, with 12 bases left between them. The CDR3 DNA follows: TGTGCCAGCAGTTTTGGGAAGGGGCCAGAGACCCAGTACTTC. This codes for CASSFGKGPETQYF.

On this clone itself: This CDR3 is also generated by other DNA sequences in the sample. V is TRBV18 and J is TRBJ1-6, with D hard to call. V lost 2 bases and J lost 8, with 7 bases in between. This CDR3 has 13 amino acids. Germline-derived CDR1 and CDR2 are KGHSH and LQKENI. CDR3 region: CASSPARDSPLHF. The CDR3, as DNA: TGTGCCAGCTCACCAGCGAGAGATTCACCCCTCCACTTT.

The chain joins TRBV9 to TRBJ1-6; TRBD1 might be the D (6 bases). This CDR3 region has 17 residues. The V gene lost 0 bases and the J gene lost 6 bases, with 16 bases spanning the gap. Germline-derived CDR1 and CDR2 are SGDLS and YYNGEE. CDR3 nucleotides: TGTGCCAGCAGCGTAGATTGGGACACAAGTTTTAATTCACCCCTCCACTTT. Translating it yields CASSVDWDTSFNSPLHF.

The chain couples TRBV30 to TRBJ1-2, with TRBD1 matching over 7 bases. J gave up 6 bases and V 1 base, and 8 bases lay outside the gene matches. Germline V gene data show CDR1 as GTSNPN and CDR2 as SVGIG (reference sequence). This CDR3 spans 14 amino acids. The CDR3 DNA follows: TGTGCCTGGAGTGGGCAGGACAGGTTTCATGGCTACACCTTC. Translating it yields CAWSGQDRFHGYTF.

This clone was detected once. The genes are TRBV4-1 and TRBJ1-2; D not resolved. Trimming removed 4 bases at V and 6 bases at J, with 21 bases between. This CDR3 contains 16 residues. The germline V gene encodes CDR1 MGHRA and CDR2 YSYEKL. As DNA, the CDR3 is TGCGCCAGCAGCCTTGTCGAAGGCGGGAGGCACGATGGCTACACCTTC. Translation gives CASSLVEGGRHDGYTF.

The CDR3 region has the DNA TGTGCCAGCAGCTCCCCCCAGGGGACTAACTATGGCTACACCTTC. Residues: CASSSPQGTNYGYTF. The V gene is TRBV28, the J gene TRBJ1-2; D may be TRBD1 (6 bases). From germline, CDR1 is MDHEN and CDR2 SYDVKM. Trimming removed 6 bases at V and 0 bases at J, with 14 bases between. The CDR3 is 15 amino acids.

In regard to this clone: Different DNA sequences within this sample yield the same CDR3. The chain has TRBV28 and TRBJ1-5; tentatively, D is TRBD1 (5 bases). The CDR3 covers 13 residues. The V end lost 8 bases, the J end lost 7 bases, and 15 bases lay between the germline ends. The germline V gene encodes CDR1 MDHEN and CDR2 SYDVKM. CDR3 sequence: CASSRQGGQPQHF. CDR3 bases: TGTGCCAGCTCGAGGCAGGGTGGCCAGCCCCAGCATTTT.

The chain combines TRBV19 with TRBJ1-1, with TRBD1 identical over 9 bases. This CDR3 has 15 amino acids. CDR1 and CDR2 (germline): LNHDA, SQIVND (reference sequence). The V segment lost 3 bases and the J segment 4 bases; nucleotides outside the gene matches: 6. This CDR3 is CASSMVETGGTEAFF. The CDR3 DNA is TGTGCCAGTAGTATGGTTGAGACAGGGGGCACTGAAGCTTTCTTT.

V usage is TRBV15 and J usage is TRBJ1-1; D not resolved. The CDR3 runs 15 residues. Germline values: CDR1 LNHNV, CDR2 YYDKDF (reference sequence). The V gene lost 0 bases and the J gene lost 0 bases, with 8 bases spanning the gap. The CDR3 DNA sequence: TGTGCCACCAGCAGAGATCGGGGAGTGAACACTGAAGCTTTCTTT. Residues: CATSRDRGVNTEAFF.

This clone was seen a single time. V usage is TRBV9 and J usage is TRBJ2-2, with 7 bases identical to TRBD1. The CDR3 totals 15 residues. The germline CDR1 and CDR2 sequences are SGDLS and YYNGEE. The V and J ends lost 0 bases and 3 bases, in that order; junction bases with no gene match: 2. The chain's CDR3 is CASSVATGDTGELFF. The CDR3 DNA reads as TGTGCCAGCAGCGTAGCTACAGGGGACACCGGGGAGCTGTTTTTT.

CDR3 DNA: TGTGCCAGCAGTGGACCTTGGGGACAGGGTGTTGAAAAACTGTTTTTT. It encodes CASSGPWGQGVEKLFF. This chain uses TRBV6-1 with TRBJ1-4; 9 bases match TRBD1. J lost 7 bases, V lost 4 bases, and 10 bases had no gene match. CDR3 length equals 16 residues. Germline CDR1 is MNHNS and CDR2 is SASEGT.

DNA of the CDR3: TGTGCCAGCTCGGGGACTAGAGGACAGGGGTCGTACTTC. Protein sequence: CASSGTRGQGSYF. The chain couples TRBV18 to TRBJ2-7; D is possibly TRBD1 (9 bases). The V end lost 6 bases, the J end lost 12 bases, and 21 bases lay between the germline ends. Germline CDR1 KGHSH, CDR2 LQKENI. There are 13 residues in the CDR3.

This chain joins TRBV3-1 (or the pseudogene TRBV3-2) and TRBJ1-4; maybe TRBD1 (5 bases). The CDR3 length is 14 residues. V lost 4 bases, J lost 7 bases, and 13 bases lay in between. The germline gives CDR1 LGHDT, CDR2 YNNKEL (reference sequence). CDR3 amino acids: CASSRGNGGEKLFF. The CDR3 nucleotides are TGTGCCAGCAGCCGGGGAAACGGGGGTGAAAAACTGTTTTTT.

The gene calls are TRBV5-8 and TRBJ1-1; D uncertain. Germline CDR1 SGHTS, CDR2 YDEGEE. V was pared by 2 bases and J by 1 base, with 9 bases between. This CDR3 region has 14 residues. The CDR3 coding sequence is TGTGCCAGCAGCTTTGGGAGAACGAACACTGAAGCTTTCTTT. It yields the protein CASSFGRTNTEAFF.

The CDR3 protein is CSASGFEASPYEQYF. The CDR3 DNA reads TGCAGTGCTAGTGGGTTTGAGGCTTCCCCCTACGAGCAGTACTTC. The rearrangement links TRBV20-1 to TRBJ2-7, with D unresolved. The CDR3 has 15 residues. Trimming pared 3 bases from V and 2 bases from J, leaving 17 bases between. From germline, CDR1 is DFQATT and CDR2 SNEGSKA (reference sequence).

A few counts support this clone. The chain recombines TRBV2 with TRBJ2-7; 12 nucleotides line up with TRBD2. The V gene's germline CDR1 is SNHLY and CDR2 FYNNEI. V lost 3 bases to trimming and J lost 7 bases; unmatched junction nucleotides: 4. The CDR3 spans 14 residues. Here the CDR3 reads CASSDPGLAGEQYF. CDR3 DNA: TGTGCCAGCAGTGACCCCGGACTAGCGGGGGAGCAGTACTTC.

The chain joins TRBV6-5 to TRBJ1-2, with D perhaps matching TRBD1 (5 bases). V lost 7 bases, J lost 8 bases, and 17 bases lay in between. Looked up from germline, CDR1 is MNHEY and CDR2 is SVGAGI. The CDR3 has 13 residues. The CDR3 is CASTSTAGGGYTF. CDR3 nucleotide sequence: TGTGCCAGCACCTCAACCGCGGGGGGAGGCTACACCTTC.

This chain joins TRBV9 and TRBJ2-2, with D perhaps matching TRBD1 (6 bases). The CDR3 has 15 residues. CDR1 and CDR2 from the germline V gene are SGDLS and YYNGEE. Trimming removed 4 bases at V and 1 base at J, with 11 bases between. The CDR3 region is CASSLGQKNTGELFF. CDR3 DNA: TGTGCCAGCAGCCTCGGACAGAAGAACACCGGGGAGCTGTTTTTT.

The V gene is TRBV24-1, the J gene TRBJ2-2, with 10 positions matching TRBD2. V shed 2 bases, J shed 5 bases, and the junction held 4 bases outside the gene matches. CDR1 and CDR2 from the germline V gene are KGHDR and SFDVKD. CDR3 length equals 16 residues. The DNA for the CDR3 is TGTGCCACCAGTGATTCCAGCGGGGGGGCAACCGGGGAGCTGTTTTTT. Translating gives CATSDSSGGATGELFF.

The chain couples TRBV23-1 to TRBJ2-2; TRBD2 is a possible D gene (5 bases). TRBV23-1 is marked as an open reading frame, function uncertain. The length of the CDR3 is 15 residues. Trimming took 5 bases from V and 5 from J, leaving 15 bases between them. CDR3 coding DNA: TGCGCCAGCAGTTACAATCTTCGGGAAACCGGGGAGCTGTTTTTT. It encodes CASSYNLRETGELFF.

The rearrangement links TRBV21-1 to TRBJ1-5. TRBV21-1 is marked as a pseudogene. The CDR3 loop spans 16 amino acids. CDR3 loop: CASSKALNWGGQPQHF. In nucleotides, the CDR3 is TGTGCCAGCAGCAAAGCCCTCAATTGGGGGGGCCAGCCCCAGCATTTT.

CDR3 protein: CASIPTGGFNTEAFF. Here the CDR3 DNA reads TGTGCCAGCATCCCAACAGGGGGCTTTAACACTGAAGCTTTCTTT. This sequence joins TRBV7-6 and TRBJ1-1, with 9 bases lining up with TRBD1. The germline V gene encodes CDR1 SGHVS and CDR2 FNYEAQ. The CDR3 runs 15 residues. V shed 7 bases and J 2 bases; nucleotides not matched to a gene: 8.

DNA for the CDR3: TGTGCCAGCAGTGAATTAGTAGAGACCCAGTACTTC. As protein: CASSELVETQYF. J is TRBJ2-5 and V is TRBV25-1; D gene unclear. The CDR3 covers 12 residues. Trimming removed 1 base at V and 4 bases at J, with 4 bases between. Germline V gene data show CDR1 as MGHDK and CDR2 as SYGVNS.

The chain combines TRBV7-8 with TRBJ2-7; 7 bases line up with TRBD1. Losses at the gene ends were 5 bases for V and 0 bases for J; bases not matched to a gene: 10. Germline assignment: CDR1 SGHVS and CDR2 FQNEAQ. This CDR3 has 16 amino acids. The CDR3 coding sequence is TGTGCCAGCAGCCCCAAGACAGGGCCGCACTCCTACGAGCAGTACTTC. Translated: CASSPKTGPHSYEQYF.

This clone was recorded only once. The rearrangement links TRBV27 to TRBJ1-4; 10 bases fit TRBD1. The CDR3 loop spans 17 amino acids. Germline CDR1 is MNHEY and CDR2 is SMNVEV (reference sequence). The V segment lost 2 bases and the J segment 3 bases; nucleotides outside the gene matches: 6. This CDR3 is CASSLKGTGAANEKLFF. DNA of the CDR3: TGTGCCAGCAGTTTAAAAGGGACAGGGGCGGCTAATGAAAAACTGTTTTTT. The entire variable domain, with the rest obtained from reference TRBV27 and TRBJ1-4, is as follows: EAQVTQNPRYLITVTGKKLTVTCSQNMNHEYMSWYRQDPGLGLRQIYYSMNVEVTDKGDVPEGYKVSRKEKRNFPLILESPSPNQTSLYFCASSLKGTGAANEKLFFGSGTQLSVL.

The J gene is TRBJ2-5, the V gene TRBV30; possibly TRBD1 for D (5 bases). V was shortened by 0 bases and J by 11 bases, with 10 bases between the two germline ends. This CDR3 contains 11 residues. CDR1 is GTSNPN and CDR2 is SVGIG in the germline V gene (reference sequence). The CDR3 spells CAWSVRSGQYF. For the CDR3, the DNA is TGTGCCTGGAGTGTACGTTCAGGGCAGTACTTC.

V usage is TRBV28 and J usage is TRBJ2-4; TRBD1 matches 7 bases. The CDR3 has 16 amino acids. CDR1 and CDR2 from the germline V gene are MDHEN and SYDVKM. Trimming at V came to 5 bases and at J to 1 base, leaving 8 bases not matched to a gene. Here the CDR3 reads CASSPTEDRAKNIQYF. CDR3 sequence (DNA): TGTGCCAGCAGTCCGACCGAGGACAGGGCCAAAAACATTCAGTACTTC.

V gene TRBV3-1 (or the pseudogene TRBV3-2) combines with J gene TRBJ2-4, with D hard to call. Looked up from germline, CDR1 is LGHDT and CDR2 is YNNKEL (reference sequence). The V gene lost 3 bases and the J gene lost 2 bases, with 11 bases spanning the gap. The CDR3 covers 15 residues. The CDR3 protein is CASSQIDTPKNIQYF. The CDR3 DNA follows: TGTGCCAGCAGCCAGATCGACACTCCCAAAAACATTCAGTACTTC.

The genes are TRBV30 and TRBJ2-5; a possible D gene is TRBD1 (6 bases). The V end lost 5 bases, the J end lost 4 bases, and 17 bases lay between the germline ends. CDR1 and CDR2 (germline): GTSNPN, SVGIG (reference sequence). The length of the CDR3 is 14 residues. The DNA for the CDR3 is TGTGCCTGGCAAACAGGGCGGCAGACAGAGACCCAGTACTTC. It translates to CAWQTGRQTETQYF. Filled out from reference TRBV30 and TRBJ2-5, the complete variable domain reads SQTIHQWPATLVQPVGSPLSLECTVEGTSNPNLYWYRQAAGRGLQLLFYSVGIGQISSEVPQNLSASRPQDRQFILSSKKLLLSDSGFYLCAWQTGRQTETQYFGPGTRLLVL.

In the case of this clone: The same CDR3 also results from other DNA sequences found in this sample. The chain links TRBV28 to TRBJ1-3, with a tentative D call TRBD1 (5 bases). The germline CDR1 and CDR2 sequences are MDHEN and SYDVKM. The CDR3 has 13 residues. V gave up 6 bases and J gave up 1 base, with 7 bases separating them. The chain's CDR3 is CASSQGSGNTIYF. The CDR3 DNA is TGTGCCAGCAGCCAGGGATCTGGAAACACCATATATTTT.